This T cell receptor beta chain is drawn from a study of blood T cell repertoires in COVID-19. About the study: Sites across the United States, Italy and Spain contributed samples from acute and convalescent COVID-19. Sources were T cells, B-cell-depleted T cells, or PBMCs; the material itself was cDNA or gDNA.

V dropped 4 bases and J dropped 5; count of bases not matched to a gene: 8. The germline V gene has CDR1 SGHDT and CDR2 YYEEEE. The CDR3 contains 15 residues. In the source study's methods: Reference gene primer amplification gave estimated nucleated cell counts. Assay used: immunoSEQ multiplex PCR; TCRdb lists only in-frame clones, some missing. V and J calls and clone size are those listed in that table; D and trimming were worked out from the DNA. The repertoire consists of some 230,000 clones, with roughly 85% occurring once and the leading ten covering 0.85% to 1%. The chain couples TRBV5-6 to TRBJ1-4; 7 nucleotides match TRBD1. Input material: peripheral blood. This clonotype was obtained from a man in his forties with acute or convalescent COVID-19. CDR3 in amino acids: CASSKRTGENEKLFF. CDR3 nucleotides: TGTGCCAGCAGCAAGCGGACAGGCGAAAATGAAAAACTGTTTTTT.